The 20 T cell receptor beta chains presented below share a single source sample, sequenced in a study of OX40 agonist ivuxolimab in advanced cancers. Sequenced by immunoSEQ multiplex PCR; TCRdb stores in-frame clones only, minus some. This table has 50,000 or so clones, approximately 83% appearing once. Sequencing was performed on CD4+ or CD8+ T cells sorted from blood, taken in a trial of the OX40 agonist ivuxolimab. Receptor source: an adult with an advanced solid tumor such as melanoma, head and neck, liver or kidney cancer.

The chain has TRBV7-9 and TRBJ2-7; 9 nucleotides match TRBD2. This CDR3 is 14 amino acids long. V shed 10 bases and J 6 bases; nucleotides not matched to a gene: 13. Germline CDR1 SEHNR, CDR2 FQNEAQ (reference sequence). The CDR3 protein is CAITPVRGGAEQYF. The CDR3 DNA follows: TGTGCCATCACCCCCGTGCGGGGGGGAGCCGAGCAGTACTTC.

The V gene is TRBV13, the J gene TRBJ1-2, with D tentatively TRBD1 (5 bases). Trimming cost V 5 bases and J 6 bases, with 16 bases left between them. The length of the CDR3 is 14 residues. The germline V gene has CDR1 PRHDT and CDR2 FYEKMQ (reference sequence). As DNA, the CDR3 is TGTGCCAGCAGCGTTCCGGGACTAACACATGGCTACACCTTC. This gives the protein CASSVPGLTHGYTF.

V is TRBV9 and J is TRBJ1-2; D possibly corresponds to TRBD1 (6 bases). Trimming left V 3 bases short and J 10 bases short, with 13 bases between. The CDR3 contains 12 residues. Germline assignment: CDR1 SGDLS and CDR2 YYNGEE. The CDR3 nucleotides read TGTGCCAGCAGCGGATTACAGGGCTTCTACACCTTC. Amino acid sequence: CASSGLQGFYTF.

The chain links TRBV6-6 to TRBJ1-2; D gene unclear. The CDR3 loop spans 13 amino acids. V was trimmed by 7 bases and J by 7 bases, leaving 16 bases between them. The V gene's germline CDR1 is MNHNY and CDR2 SVGAGI (reference sequence). DNA of the CDR3: TGTGCCAGCAACCTCGCCCTAGGCGGTGGCTACACCTTC. It yields the protein CASNLALGGGYTF.

The rearrangement links TRBV13 to TRBJ2-1; 12 bases agree with TRBD2. The CDR3 runs to 17 residues. The junction had 4 bases not matched to a gene; V was cut back by 2 bases and J by 2 bases. Germline V CDR1 and CDR2: PRHDT, FYEKMQ (reference sequence). The CDR3 here is CASSLTSGGSTYNEQFF. The CDR3 DNA reads as TGTGCCAGCAGCTTAACTAGCGGGGGGTCCACCTACAATGAGCAGTTCTTC.

The rearrangement joins TRBV7-9 to TRBJ2-1, with D tentatively TRBD1 or TRBD2 (6 bases each). Germline CDR1 is SEHNR and CDR2 is FQNEAQ (reference sequence). V shed 1 base and J shed 8 bases, with 15 bases lying between them. The CDR3 runs 15 residues. As DNA, the CDR3 is TGTGCCAGCAGCTTAGGAGGTGGGGGGCGAGATGAGCAGTTCTTC. Translated: CASSLGGGGRDEQFF.

J is TRBJ2-7 and V is TRBV6-5; 7 nucleotides match TRBD1. This CDR3 is built from 15 residues. Germline-derived CDR1 and CDR2 are MNHEY and SVGAGI. Trimming cost V 0 bases and J 3 bases; bases outside gene matches: 5. CDR3 protein: CASSYSTGQNYEQYF. The CDR3 region has the DNA TGTGCCAGCAGTTACTCGACGGGACAGAACTACGAGCAGTACTTC.

This chain uses TRBV27 with TRBJ2-1, with D possibly matching TRBD1 (5 bases). Deletions cut 2 bases from V and 4 bases from J, with 12 bases between. The CDR3 loop spans 15 amino acids. CDR1 is MNHEY, CDR2 SMNVEV, per germline (reference sequence). CDR3 protein: CASSLTGPSYNEQFF. The DNA of the CDR3 is TGTGCCAGCAGTTTAACAGGACCCTCGTACAATGAGCAGTTCTTC.

This clone was observed a few times. J is TRBJ1-5 and V is TRBV7-9; possible D gene TRBD1, 6 bases. The length of the CDR3 is 14 residues. V was cut by 4 bases and J by 7 bases, with 14 bases left in between. CDR1 is SEHNR and CDR2 is FQNEAQ in the germline V gene (reference sequence). CDR3 DNA sequence: TGTGCCAGCAGCTCAATTCAGGGGAACCAGCCCCAGCATTTT. Protein sequence: CASSSIQGNQPQHF.

This rearrangement joins TRBV27 to TRBJ2-7; TRBD1 matches 7 bases. Germline-derived CDR1 and CDR2 are MNHEY and SMNVEV (reference sequence). The V gene end was trimmed by 3 bases and the J gene end by 0 bases; junction bases not matched to a gene: 5. The CDR3 has 15 amino acids. The CDR3 bases are TGTGCCAGCAGTTTTACTTGGGACAGCTCCTACGAGCAGTACTTC. Encoded protein: CASSFTWDSSYEQYF.

This chain links TRBV27 with TRBJ1-2, with D perhaps matching TRBD1 (6 bases). This CDR3 is 14 amino acids long. V was cut by 10 bases and J by 4 bases, with 19 bases left in between. Germline V gene lookup returns CDR1 MNHEY and CDR2 SMNVEV (reference sequence). The CDR3 DNA is TGTGCCACCCTCTCTTCGGGGGCGACCTATGGCTACACCTTC. Translation: CATLSSGATYGYTF.

The gene calls are TRBV4-3 and TRBJ2-7; 9 bases agree with TRBD2. With 2 bases clipped from V and 4 bases from J, the junction kept 9 bases outside the gene matches. This CDR3 contains 16 residues. The germline V gene encodes CDR1 LGHNA and CDR2 YSLEER. This CDR3 reads CASSQSKGLAGYEQYF. The CDR3 nucleotides are TGCGCCAGCAGCCAATCCAAGGGGCTAGCGGGATACGAGCAGTACTTC.

This clone was seen just once. The chain carries TRBV27 and TRBJ2-1; TRBD1 agrees at 10 bases. V lost 5 bases and J lost 4; bases outside the gene matches: 11. Germline V gene lookup returns CDR1 MNHEY and CDR2 SMNVEV (reference sequence). The CDR3 totals 17 residues. Here the CDR3 DNA reads TGTGCCAGCAGTCCCCGGGGGTCGGGACAGGGGTACAATGAGCAGTTCTTC. Amino acids: CASSPRGSGQGYNEQFF.

The chain is built from TRBV27 and TRBJ2-2, with D uncertain. Germline V gives CDR1 MNHEY, CDR2 SMNVEV (reference sequence). V shed 2 bases and J shed 4 bases, with 8 bases lying between them. The CDR3 covers 14 residues. CDR3 DNA sequence: TGTGCCAGCAGTTTAACTAAAGGCACCGGGGAGCTGTTTTTT. It yields the protein CASSLTKGTGELFF.

The chain joins TRBV5-4 to TRBJ2-3; maybe TRBD2 (6 bases). The length of the CDR3 is 15 residues. From germline, CDR1 is SGHNT and CDR2 YYREEE (reference sequence). The germline V and J ends were trimmed by 1 base and 0 bases, with 9 bases remaining between them. CDR3: CASSLRGTSTDTQYF. The CDR3 region has the DNA TGTGCCAGCAGCTTGAGAGGGACTAGCACAGATACGCAGTATTTT.

The chain recombines TRBV21-1 with TRBJ1-2; no check of the table's D call, TRBD1, against the DNA was made. TRBV21-1 is a pseudogene. CDR3 length: 18 residues. CDR3 region: CASLTKTGRYDANYGYTF. In nucleotides, the CDR3 is TGTGCCAGTCTAACAAAGACAGGGAGATACGATGCTAACTATGGCTACACCTTC.

The chain joins TRBV5-4 to TRBJ2-7, with 8 bases that match TRBD2. Trimming removed 0 bases from V and 2 bases from J; junction bases left unmatched: 4. Germline CDR1 and CDR2: SGHNT and YYREEE (reference sequence). There are 15 residues in the CDR3. The CDR3, as DNA: TGTGCCAGCAGCTTGGTAGCGGGGCCCACCTACGAGCAGTACTTC. Translated: CASSLVAGPTYEQYF.

The CDR3: CASRSGYEQYF. DNA of the CDR3: TGTGCCAGTAGAAGCGGTTACGAGCAGTACTTC. This rearrangement joins TRBV19 to TRBJ2-7; TRBD2 might be the D (5 bases). V shed 6 bases and J shed 4 bases, with 7 bases lying between them. The CDR3 loop spans 11 amino acids. The germline CDR1 and CDR2 sequences are LNHDA and SQIVND (reference sequence).

This chain's CDR3 is CASAGGTTYEQYF. The CDR3 coding sequence is TGTGCCAGCGCCGGGGGGACAACCTACGAGCAGTACTTC. The chain recombines TRBV16 with TRBJ2-7, with a weak D call TRBD2 (7 bases). The germline CDR1 and CDR2 sequences are KGHSY and FQNENV. Trimming cost V 8 bases and J 2 bases, with 13 bases left between them. The CDR3 extends over 13 amino acids. The complete variable domain, with remaining parts taken from reference TRBV16 and TRBJ2-7, reads GEEVAQTPKHLVRGEGQKAKLYCAPIKGHSYVFWYQQVLKNEFKFLISFQNENVFDETGMPKERFSAKCLPNSPCSLEIQATKLEDSAVYFCASAGGTTYEQYFGPGTRLTVT.

V and J are TRBV9 and TRBJ2-5; 8 positions agree with TRBD2. The V and J ends lost 3 bases and 7 bases, in that order; junction bases with no gene match: 11. This CDR3 is 15 amino acids long. Germline CDR1 reads SGDLS; CDR2 reads YYNGEE. DNA for the CDR3: TGTGCCAGCAGCGCCCTCGGGGGGGTTCCTCGGACCCAGTACTTC. Its translation is CASSALGGVPRTQYF.